The sequence of this T cell receptor (beta chain) was determined in a study of T cell responses to AZD1222 COVID-19 vaccine (dated by TCRdb to about 2021). For context, the study as a whole: AZD1222 recipients given second doses at about 4 weeks or at about 12 weeks were pooled, since spike-specific TCR depth and breadth were not found to differ between the two schedules. TCR sequencing was performed for about 240 trial participants, of whom about 210 were given two doses of AZD1222 and around 26 were given two doses of MenACWY control vaccine. Trial participants were enrolled into age subgroups of 18-55, 56-69 and 70-plus years, which contained approximately 150, 28 and 58 TCR-sequenced participants, respectively.

Paper-wide results and their limitations: In the small 56-69-year group, the increase in depth fell short of significance, most likely because of low power. CD4 TCRs associated with the vaccine covered the entire spike protein, and the dominant responses were in regions 160-218 and 743-854. After two AZD1222 doses, spike-specific TCR breadth and depth were significantly higher than at day 0 and than in MenACWY recipients. Participants were mostly white British and included more females than males, and it was suggested by the authors that clonal diversity may have been underestimated. No day 14 peak-response samples were available, so repertoires were characterized only after the peak T cell response. Reportedly, almost half of the unique spike-specific TCRs recognized epitopes lying outside the regions that are mutated in the B.1.351 and B.1.1.7 variants. Conclusions about previously exposed vaccinees were limited because only a handful of AZD1222 recipients were SARS-CoV-2 seropositive at baseline.

The CDR3 regions of human TCRbeta chains were analyzed by immunosequencing. Regarding the original processing steps: TCRs in the repertoires were compared against a reference library of SARS-CoV-2-specific TCRs that had been generated with the MIRA antigen-specificity platform. Breadth was defined as the fraction of unique TCRs that were SARS-CoV-2-associated. Depth was defined as the fraction of total T cells that were SARS-CoV-2-associated. Each spike-specific TCR was assigned to its reactive spike region and to a CD4 or CD8 class using the MIRA data. Log10-transformed breadth and depth values were compared by one-way ANOVA with Sidak's multiple comparisons tests. TCRdb limited this immuneACCESS table to in-frame rearrangements with V and J called. A share of clones is missing; checked studies link under half to unresolved V genes, and the rest is unexplained. V and J calls and clone size follow that table, whereas D and trimming were derived from the DNA. The sample yields 140,000 to 150,000 clones; approximately 88% were counted once. Less than 15% of the sample comes from the top ten.

Trimming costs V 0 bases and J 5 bases, and their ends lie 5 bases apart. The germline V gene supplies CDR1 LGHNA and CDR2 YSLEER. The CDR3 spans 13 residues, from the cysteine through the phenylalanine. The entry retains the CDR3 DNA only, 39 bases that are in frame from base 1. Notes on this clone: Its antigen target is currently unknown. No base-level quality is on record; no much larger clone is a single base apart.

Read against the paper, the sample's time point label means: baseline before first vaccination. Vaccinee samples were obtained from the UK trials COV001 and COV002, which included a single-blind randomized controlled phase 2/3 trial of AZD1222 (ChAdOx1 nCoV-19) in healthy adults. For TCRbeta chain sequencing, PBMC samples were collected from trial participants at day 0 and at day 28 after the second dose. The specimen was peripheral blood, collected on day 0 of AZD1222 vaccination. The sequence links TRBV4-3 to TRBJ2-1; the D gene lacks a confident call. The receptor comes from an adult in good health. The nucleotide sequence reads TGCGCCAGCAGCCAAGAGCTAAACAATGAGCAGTTCTTC. Its product reads: CASSQELNNEQFF.